Following are 29 T cell receptor beta chains from one sample sequenced in a study of Tregs in tolerant kidney transplant recipients (dated by TCRdb to about 2019). The library relied on the immunoSEQ multiplex PCR assay. As stored in TCRdb, this immuneACCESS dataset retains in-frame rearrangements with V and J assigned. A fraction of the clones does not appear; measured against another copy, unresolved V genes explain less than half of the discrepancy, and the remainder lacks a known reason. The sample records about 100,000 clones, 80% to 95% of which are singletons. 1.5% to 2% of the sample goes to the ten largest clones. The transplants used related donors along with nonmyeloablative bone marrow transplantation, and in the human trials mixed chimerism was transient. The specimen was CD4+ T cells from blood (PBMCs), collected 12 months after the transplant. These receptors came from a human patient who received a combined kidney and bone marrow transplant. After a transplant, some T cells may have been passed on by the graft donor.

The rearrangement uses TRBV28 and TRBJ1-1; D is unclear. The germline gives CDR1 MDHEN, CDR2 SYDVKM. CDR3 length equals 11 residues. The V end lost 7 bases, the J end lost 5 bases, and 8 bases lay between the germline ends. CDR3 nucleotide sequence: TGTGCCAGCACCTCGGGGACTGAAGCTTTCTTT. Protein: CASTSGTEAFF.

CDR3 in amino acids: CASSQERQITGELFF. CDR3 nucleotides: TGCGCCAGCAGCCAAGAAAGACAGATCACCGGGGAGCTGTTTTTT. The genes are TRBV4-3 and TRBJ2-2; D possibly corresponds to TRBD1 (5 bases). The CDR3 consists of 15 residues. Germline lookup yields CDR1 LGHNA and CDR2 YSLEER. The V end lost 0 bases, the J end lost 4 bases, and 9 bases lay between the germline ends.

This clone was recorded once. V and J are TRBV4-3 and TRBJ2-3, with 16 bases identical to TRBD2. Germline CDR1 is LGHNA and CDR2 is YSLEER. Trimming at V came to 0 bases and at J to 1 base, leaving 10 bases not matched to a gene. The CDR3 is 21 residues long. CDR3 sequence reads: CASSQDMGGLAGGPGTDTQYF. CDR3 DNA sequence: TGCGCCAGCAGCCAAGATATGGGGGGACTAGCGGGGGGGCCGGGCACAGATACGCAGTATTTT.

Regarding this clone: The same CDR3 can be traced to other DNA sequences in this sample. This chain connects TRBV18 to TRBJ1-1, with D hard to call. The CDR3 totals 12 residues. Trimming cost V 2 bases and J 4 bases, with 5 bases left between them. The germline V gene encodes CDR1 KGHSH and CDR2 LQKENI. CDR3 in amino acids: CASSPGATEAFF. The CDR3, as DNA: TGTGCCAGCTCACCAGGAGCCACTGAAGCTTTCTTT. Combining the CDR3 with reference TRBV18 and TRBJ1-1 gives the whole variable domain NAGVMQNPRHLVRRRGQEARLRCSPMKGHSHVYWYRQLPEEGLKFMVYLQKENIIDESGMPKERFSAEFPKEGPSILRIQQVVRGDSAAYFCASSPGATEAFFGQGTRLTVV.

This sequence joins TRBV4-3 and TRBJ1-1, with 7 bases aligning to TRBD1. The germline V gene encodes CDR1 LGHNA and CDR2 YSLEER. The CDR3 spans 15 residues. J lost 4 bases, V lost 4 bases, and 9 bases had no gene match. CDR3 coding DNA: TGCGCCAGCAGCCGCGGACAGGCCCAGGGCACTGAAGCTTTCTTT. It specifies CASSRGQAQGTEAFF.

CDR3 nucleotides: TGTGCCAGCAGCGTGGGCTCTAGCGGGGGGGCCCGAGGCACAGATACGCAGTATTTT. This codes for CASSVGSSGGARGTDTQYF. This rearrangement joins TRBV9 to TRBJ2-3, with 12 bases fitting TRBD2. V gave up 2 bases and J gave up 1 base; unmatched junction bases: 11. Looked up from germline, CDR1 is SGDLS and CDR2 is YYNGEE. CDR3 size: 19 residues. Together with reference TRBV9 and TRBJ2-3, the CDR3 gives the full variable domain: DSGVTQTPKHLITATGQRVTLRCSPRSGDLSVYWYQQSLDQGLQFLIQYYNGEERAKGNILERFSAQQFPDLHSELNLSSLELGDSALYFCASSVGSSGGARGTDTQYFGPGTRLTVL.

The V gene is TRBV5-1, the J gene TRBJ2-3; perhaps TRBD2 as D (6 bases). The CDR3 loop spans 17 amino acids. Trimming pared 0 bases from V and 2 bases from J, leaving 16 bases between. Germline V gene data show CDR1 as SGHRS and CDR2 as YFSETQ. CDR3 coding DNA: TGCGCCAGCAGCTTGGTGGTAGCGGAGCTTTACACAGATACGCAGTATTTT. It is translated as CASSLVVAELYTDTQYF. Using reference TRBV5-1 and TRBJ2-3 for the parts outside the CDR3, the full variable domain is KAGVTQTPRYLIKTRGQQVTLSCSPISGHRSVSWYQQTPGQGLQFLFEYFSETQRNKGNFPGRFSGRQFSNSRSEMNVSTLELGDSALYLCASSLVVAELYTDTQYFGPGTRLTVL.

This chain connects TRBV28 to TRBJ1-5, with D hard to call. V dropped 3 bases and J dropped 0 bases, with 12 bases sitting between them. The CDR3 runs 16 residues. CDR1 and CDR2 (germline): MDHEN, SYDVKM. CDR3 DNA: TGTGCCAGCAGTTTCCGGACGGGAACTAGCAATCAGCCCCAGCATTTT. It yields the protein CASSFRTGTSNQPQHF. Full variable domain (outside the CDR3, taken from reference TRBV28 and TRBJ1-5): DVKVTQSSRYLVKRTGEKVFLECVQDMDHENMFWYRQDPGLGLRLIYFSYDVKMKEKGDIPEGYSVSREKKERFSLILESASTNQTSMYLCASSFRTGTSNQPQHFGDGTRLSIL.

The rearrangement joins TRBV6-6 to TRBJ2-7; 7 bases map to TRBD2. The germline V gene encodes CDR1 MNHNY and CDR2 SVGAGI (reference sequence). The CDR3 is made up of 14 amino acids. Trimming at V came to 2 bases and at J to 5 bases, leaving 6 bases not matched to a gene. The CDR3 loop is CASSYGWEGDEQYF. The DNA of the CDR3 is TGTGCCAGCAGTTACGGGTGGGAGGGCGACGAGCAGTACTTC.

The chain joins TRBV10-2 to TRBJ2-3; TRBD2 agrees at 10 bases. V lost 7 bases and J lost 1; bases outside the gene matches: 2. The germline V gene encodes CDR1 WSHSY and CDR2 SAAADI. The CDR3 is 14 amino acids. CDR3 region: CASKLAGGTDTQYF. CDR3 in DNA: TGCGCCAGCAAGCTAGCGGGAGGCACAGATACGCAGTATTTT.

CDR3 sequence: CASSRTSLHEQYF. Here the CDR3 DNA reads TGTGCCAGCAGCCGGACTAGTCTCCACGAGCAGTACTTC. The chain links TRBV5-4 to TRBJ2-7, with 7 positions matching TRBD2. V dropped 4 bases and J dropped 5; count of bases not matched to a gene: 6. Germline V gene sequence: CDR1 SGHNT, CDR2 YYREEE (reference sequence). The CDR3 consists of 13 residues.

The chain carries TRBV19 and TRBJ2-5, with 9 bases that match TRBD2. This CDR3 is built from 16 residues. After removal of 6 bases from V and 2 bases from J, the junction contained 10 bases not matched to a gene. CDR1 is LNHDA and CDR2 is SQIVND in the germline V gene (reference sequence). The CDR3, as DNA: TGTGCCAGTAGAATATCGGGACTAGCACTACAAGAGACCCAGTACTTC. It codes for CASRISGLALQETQYF.

V gene TRBV9 combines with J gene TRBJ1-5, with D perhaps matching TRBD1 (6 bases). The CDR3 extends over 16 amino acids. V was trimmed by 2 bases and J by 6 bases, leaving 18 bases between them. CDR1 and CDR2 (germline): SGDLS, YYNGEE. The chain's CDR3 is CASSVGAGGTGQPQHF. For the CDR3, the DNA is TGTGCCAGCAGCGTGGGGGCTGGGGGTACCGGTCAGCCCCAGCATTTT.

J is TRBJ1-1 and V is TRBV9; D perhaps matches TRBD1 (6 bases). Germline loops: CDR1 SGDLS, CDR2 YYNGEE. The CDR3 covers 14 residues. Trimming left V 3 bases short and J 4 bases short, with 13 bases between. In DNA, the CDR3 is TGTGCCAGCAGCGGGACAGCCTCCGTCACTGAAGCTTTCTTT. It specifies CASSGTASVTEAFF.

This clone was picked up one time. Written as DNA, the CDR3 is TGTGCCAGTAGTATCGGCCAGGGGGCTAGTCTTCGCAATCAGCCCCAGCATTTT. As protein: CASSIGQGASLRNQPQHF. The chain recombines TRBV19 with TRBJ1-5, with 8 bases aligning to TRBD1. V dropped 3 bases and J dropped 2; count of bases not matched to a gene: 12. CDR1 is LNHDA, CDR2 SQIVND, per germline (reference sequence). The CDR3 totals 18 residues.

The CDR3 loop reads CASSLIAGSTDTQYF. DNA of the CDR3: TGTGCCAGCAGCTTGATAGCGGGGAGCACAGATACGCAGTATTTT. This sequence joins TRBV5-6 and TRBJ2-3; 8 positions agree with TRBD2. This CDR3 comprises 15 residues. Trimming removed 1 base from V and 0 bases from J; junction bases left unmatched: 1. Germline V gene sequence: CDR1 SGHDT, CDR2 YYEEEE.

The chain couples TRBV5-1 to TRBJ2-7, with unresolved D. V was cut by 4 bases and J by 3 bases, with 5 bases left in between. This CDR3 contains 11 residues. Germline lookup yields CDR1 SGHRS and CDR2 YFSETQ. CDR3 sequence (DNA): TGCGCCAGCAGCCCGTACTACGAGCAGTACTTC. It codes for CASSPYYEQYF.

The J gene is TRBJ1-5, the V gene TRBV11-2; D may be TRBD1 (6 bases). The ends were cut back, 8 bases at V and 3 bases at J, with 11 bases in the middle. Germline V lookup: CDR1 SGHAT, CDR2 FQNNGV. CDR3 length equals 13 residues. CDR3 protein: CASSGQFNQPQHF. The CDR3, as DNA: TGTGCCAGCTCCGGACAGTTCAATCAGCCCCAGCATTTT. The full variable domain, rest sourced from reference TRBV11-2 and TRBJ1-5, is EAGVAQSPRYKIIEKRQSVAFWCNPISGHATLYWYQQILGQGPKLLIQFQNNGVVDDSQLPKDRFSAERLKGVDSTLKIQPAKLEDSAVYLCASSGQFNQPQHFGDGTRLSIL.

This chain connects TRBV6-6 to TRBJ2-7, with D uncertain. CDR3 length: 13 amino acids. V lost 0 bases and J lost 3, with 6 bases in between. The germline CDR1 and CDR2 sequences are MNHNY and SVGAGI (reference sequence). Here the CDR3 reads CASSYSQIYEQYF. CDR3 in DNA: TGTGCCAGCAGTTACTCTCAAATCTACGAGCAGTACTTC.

This clone appeared a few times. This chain joins TRBV6-5 and TRBJ1-4; possible D gene TRBD1, 6 bases. Germline CDR1 and CDR2: MNHEY and SVGAGI. This CDR3 is 14 amino acids long. The V gene lost 5 bases and the J gene lost 2 bases, with 9 bases spanning the gap. Written as DNA, the CDR3 is TGTGCCAGCAGTGGGACACGGACTAATGAAAAACTGTTTTTT. This translates into CASSGTRTNEKLFF.

The J gene is TRBJ2-2, the V gene TRBV11-2, with a weak D call TRBD1 (6 bases). CDR1 is SGHAT and CDR2 is FQNNGV in the germline V gene. Between the trimmed V and J ends, which lost 5 bases and 7 bases, there was a span of 11 bases. The CDR3 spans 13 residues. The CDR3 sequence: CASSRRGGGELFF. The CDR3 DNA is TGTGCCAGCAGCCGTAGAGGGGGCGGGGAGCTGTTTTTT.

The chain recombines TRBV7-2 with TRBJ1-1, with TRBD1 as a possible D gene (5 bases). CDR3 size: 17 residues. Per germline, CDR1 SGHTA and CDR2 FQGNSA. V lost 1 base to trimming and J lost 0 bases, with 15 bases between them. The CDR3 sequence is CASSLGLGAVMNTEAFF. The DNA of the CDR3 is TGTGCCAGCAGCTTAGGTTTAGGGGCGGTAATGAACACTGAAGCTTTCTTT.

This chain connects TRBV5-4 to TRBJ2-5; D gene uncertain. This CDR3 is built from 14 residues. With 3 bases removed from V and 3 bases from J, the gap between germline ends came to 12 bases. Germline V CDR1 and CDR2: SGHNT, YYREEE (reference sequence). The CDR3 DNA follows: TGTGCCAGCAGCTCGAGTGGGCCGAAAGAGACCCAGTACTTC. Protein product: CASSSSGPKETQYF. Full variable domain (missing parts from reference TRBV5-4 and TRBJ2-5): ETGVTQSPTHLIKTRGQQVTLRCSSQSGHNTVSWYQQALGQGPQFIFQYYREEENGRGNFPPRFSGLQFPNYSSELNVNALELDDSALYLCASSSSGPKETQYFGPGTRLLVL.

The chain joins TRBV27 to TRBJ2-2, with D possibly TRBD1 on 5 matching bases. V lost 6 bases, J lost 4 bases, and 15 bases lay in between. CDR3 length equals 15 residues. Germline lookup yields CDR1 MNHEY and CDR2 SMNVEV (reference sequence). The CDR3 is CASSAPGQTTGELFF. CDR3 bases: TGTGCCAGCAGCGCCCCTGGACAAACCACCGGGGAGCTGTTTTTT.

V usage is TRBV5-1 and J usage is TRBJ2-1; TRBD2 might be the D (5 bases). The CDR3 has 15 residues. Germline V CDR1 and CDR2: SGHRS, YFSETQ. The V end lost 3 bases, the J end lost 1 base, and 11 bases lay between the germline ends. The CDR3 coding sequence is TGCGCCAGCAGCTCGGCTGGGAGTTCCTACAATGAGCAGTTCTTC. This encodes CASSSAGSSYNEQFF.

V and J are TRBV9 and TRBJ2-1, with a possible D match to TRBD2 (6 bases). The CDR3 runs to 14 residues. CDR1 is SGDLS, CDR2 YYNGEE, per germline. V shed 0 bases and J shed 8 bases, with 12 bases lying between them. This chain's CDR3 is CASSVGGLSHEQFF. CDR3 coding DNA: TGTGCCAGCAGCGTAGGTGGACTATCCCATGAGCAGTTCTTC.

This clone is a singleton in its sample. This chain uses TRBV5-6 with TRBJ2-1; 7 nucleotides line up with TRBD2. The V gene's germline CDR1 is SGHDT and CDR2 YYEEEE. With 0 bases clipped from V and 8 bases from J, the junction kept 8 bases outside the gene matches. The CDR3 is 15 residues long. CDR3 loop: CASSLDGGRSDEQFF. The CDR3 nucleotides are TGTGCCAGCAGCTTGGACGGGGGGAGGTCGGATGAGCAGTTCTTC.

The chain joins TRBV7-6 to TRBJ2-2; D perhaps matches TRBD2 (6 bases). The CDR3 length is 16 residues. Deletions cut 3 bases from V and 3 bases from J, with 14 bases between. Germline CDR1 SGHVS, CDR2 FNYEAQ. The CDR3 bases are TGTGCCAGCAGCTTCGCCTACCCGGGAGACACCGGGGAGCTGTTTTTT. This codes for CASSFAYPGDTGELFF.

This clone has more than one count but fewer than ten. The CDR3 sequence is CAWSAHQSVPRSYNEQFF. CDR3 DNA: TGTGCCTGGAGTGCTCATCAATCTGTACCGCGCTCCTACAATGAGCAGTTCTTC. V is TRBV30 and J is TRBJ2-1; D is unresolved. CDR1 is GTSNPN and CDR2 is SVGIG in the germline V gene (reference sequence). V was trimmed by 1 base and J by 0 bases, leaving 19 bases between them. The length of the CDR3 is 18 residues. Full variable domain (remainder filled in from reference TRBV30 and TRBJ2-1): SQTIHQWPATLVQPVGSPLSLECTVEGTSNPNLYWYRQAAGRGLQLLFYSVGIGQISSEVPQNLSASRPQDRQFILSSKKLLLSDSGFYLCAWSAHQSVPRSYNEQFFGPGTRLTVL.